Listed here are 29 T cell receptor beta chains from one sample, sequenced in a study of blood T cell repertoires in COVID-19. Data came from immunoSEQ multiplex PCR; TCRdb stores just in-frame clones and leaves some out. This table holds over 200,000 clones, 87% found once. Material: peripheral blood. Receptors were obtained from a woman aged 18-35 years who had recovered from COVID-19.

This clone was detected only a few times. The rearrangement joins TRBV2 to TRBJ2-1; 9 nucleotides agree with TRBD1. Trimming at V came to 6 bases and at J to 4 bases, leaving 7 bases not matched to a gene. The germline V gene encodes CDR1 SNHLY and CDR2 FYNNEI. The CDR3 runs 15 residues. The CDR3 sequence is CASSPGTGYYNEQFF. CDR3 sequence (DNA): TGTGCCAGCAGCCCCGGGACAGGGTATTACAATGAGCAGTTCTTC.

This clone was seen just once. The chain uses TRBV9 and TRBJ2-1, with D perhaps TRBD2 (5 bases). V shed 0 bases and J shed 10 bases, with 5 bases lying between them. This CDR3 is built from 11 residues. Germline CDR1 and CDR2: SGDLS and YYNGEE. The chain's CDR3 is CASSVAGEQFF. As DNA, the CDR3 is TGTGCCAGCAGCGTAGCGGGAGAGCAGTTCTTC. The full variable domain, in which reference TRBV9 and TRBJ2-1 provide the parts outside the CDR3, is DSGVTQTPKHLITATGQRVTLRCSPRSGDLSVYWYQQSLDQGLQFLIQYYNGEERAKGNILERFSAQQFPDLHSELNLSSLELGDSALYFCASSVAGEQFFGPGTRLTVL.

The CDR3 DNA follows: TGTGCCAGCAGCTTAGACGGGGGACAGCCCCAGCATTTT. Its protein is CASSLDGGQPQHF. The V and J genes are TRBV7-2 and TRBJ1-5, with TRBD1 as a possible D gene (5 bases). Germline lookup yields CDR1 SGHTA and CDR2 FQGNSA. V shed 1 base and J shed 7 bases, with 8 bases lying between them. The CDR3 is made up of 13 amino acids.

This clone was found a few times. This chain joins TRBV7-9 and TRBJ2-7, with a weak D call TRBD1 (6 bases). The V end was cut by 8 bases, the J end by 1 base, with 15 bases between. Germline V gene sequence: CDR1 SEHNR, CDR2 FQNEAQ (reference sequence). This CDR3 region has 14 residues. The CDR3 reads CASLSMGASYEQYF. CDR3 nucleotide sequence: TGTGCCAGCCTAAGTATGGGGGCTTCCTACGAGCAGTACTTC.

The chain couples TRBV12-3 or TRBV12-4 to TRBJ1-2, with unresolved D. The CDR3 extends over 12 amino acids. Trimming pared 3 bases from V and 1 base from J, leaving 3 bases between. CDR3 nucleotides: TGTGCCAGCAGTTTCCGTAACTATGGCTACACCTTC. Protein product: CASSFRNYGYTF.

V usage is TRBV5-1 and J usage is TRBJ1-3; D might be TRBD1 (6 bases). Germline-derived CDR1 and CDR2 are SGHRS and YFSETQ. V was cut by 0 bases and J by 0 bases, with 16 bases left in between. This CDR3 has 18 amino acids. The CDR3 nucleotides read TGCGCCAGCAGCTTGGAGGGACATATCCAGGCCTCTGGAAACACCATATATTTT. Its protein is CASSLEGHIQASGNTIYF.

V usage is TRBV9 and J usage is TRBJ1-1, with 8 bases aligning to TRBD1. Germline V CDR1 and CDR2: SGDLS, YYNGEE. This CDR3 region has 14 residues. After removal of 0 bases from V and 8 bases from J, the junction contained 6 bases not matched to a gene. The CDR3 DNA is TGTGCCAGCAGCGTAGTCGGGACAGGTCAAGAAGCTTTCTTT. It yields the protein CASSVVGTGQEAFF.

The chain couples TRBV6-6 to TRBJ1-1; 9 nucleotides match TRBD1. The CDR3 contains 17 residues. V lost 5 bases to trimming and J lost 1 base; unmatched junction nucleotides: 11. Germline CDR1 reads MNHNY; CDR2 reads SVGAGI (reference sequence). The CDR3 loop is CASSQGGGQGPNTEAFF. The CDR3 DNA follows: TGTGCCAGCAGTCAGGGAGGGGGACAGGGCCCGAACACTGAAGCTTTCTTT.

The chain is built from TRBV3-1 (or the pseudogene TRBV3-2) and TRBJ1-5; TRBD1 matches 8 bases. The CDR3 loop spans 17 amino acids. V lost 0 bases to trimming and J lost 5 bases; unmatched junction nucleotides: 9. Germline CDR1 LGHDT, CDR2 YNNKEL (reference sequence). This CDR3 reads CASSQEPGTGLYQPQHF. In nucleotides, the CDR3 is TGTGCCAGCAGCCAAGAACCCGGGACAGGTTTGTATCAGCCCCAGCATTTT.

The rearrangement joins TRBV5-5 to TRBJ2-6; D is uncertain. This CDR3 has 15 residues. V lost 4 bases and J lost 0, with 8 bases in between. Germline CDR1 and CDR2: SGHKS and YYEKEE (reference sequence). Here the CDR3 DNA reads TGTGCCAGCAGCCTACCCTACTCTGGGGCCAACGTCCTGACTTTC. Translating it yields CASSLPYSGANVLTF.

Only a few counts were recorded for this clone. The gene calls are TRBV7-3 and TRBJ2-1, with 11 nucleotides matching TRBD2. The CDR3 is 16 amino acids. The J segment lost 6 bases and the V segment lost 4 bases, leaving 8 bases of the junction unmatched. Germline V gene data show CDR1 as SGHTA and CDR2 as FQGTGA. CDR3 nucleotide sequence: TGTGCCAGCAGCTCCACTGGACTAGCGGGTAGCAATGAGCAGTTCTTC. Translation: CASSSTGLAGSNEQFF.

In nucleotides, the CDR3 is TGCAGCGTTGGGACAGGGGGTGCGAACACCATATATTTT. Its translation is CSVGTGGANTIYF. This chain uses TRBV29-1 with TRBJ1-3, with TRBD1 matching 10 bases. There are 13 residues in the CDR3. Losses at the gene ends were 4 bases for V and 7 bases for J; bases not matched to a gene: 4. CDR1 is SQVTM and CDR2 is ANQGSEA in the germline V gene.

In regard to this clone: An end of the junction differs from the germline gene, which may be a read error. The chain uses TRBV11-2 and TRBJ2-2; 12 positions agree with TRBD1. This CDR3 spans 18 amino acids. The germline gives CDR1 SGHAT, CDR2 FQNNGV. The chain's CDR3 is CASSRQPGQGARTGELFF. The CDR3 bases are TGTGCCAGCAGCCGTCAGCCGGGACAGGGGGCAAGGACCGGCGAGCTGTTTTTT. Full variable domain (missing parts from reference TRBV11-2 and TRBJ2-2): EAGVAQSPRYKIIEKRQSVAFWCNPISGHATLYWYQQILGQGPKLLIQFQNNGVVDDSQLPKDRFSAERLKGVDSTLKIQPAKLEDSAVYLCASSRQPGQGARTGELFFGEGSRLTVL.

The chain is built from TRBV6-5 and TRBJ2-4; possibly TRBD2 for D (6 bases). The CDR3 consists of 14 residues. Trimming took off 7 bases at V and 7 bases at J, with 17 bases between the two ends. Germline CDR1 reads MNHEY; CDR2 reads SVGAGI. DNA of the CDR3: TGTGCCAGCACCGACCGGGCCGGAGGGAACATTCAGTACTTC. Encoded protein: CASTDRAGGNIQYF.

Concerning this clone: One end of the junction is discordant with germline, which a read error may explain. This rearrangement joins TRBV3-1 (or the pseudogene TRBV3-2) to TRBJ2-1, with 9 bases that match TRBD2. Germline CDR1 and CDR2: LGHDT and YNNKEL (reference sequence). There are 17 residues in the CDR3. CDR3 residues: CASSQTNSGSCGNEQFF. The CDR3 DNA follows: TGTGCCAGCAGCCAGACAAATAGCGGGAGCTGCGGGAATGAACAGTTCTTC.

The rearrangement links TRBV6-5 to TRBJ2-7; 9 bases are shared with TRBD1. The CDR3 has 13 amino acids. CDR1 is MNHEY, CDR2 SVGAGI, per germline. V was pared by 7 bases and J by 4 bases, with 5 bases of the junction left unmatched. CDR3 in amino acids: CASNRDRVYEQYF. The CDR3 DNA reads TGTGCCAGCAACCGGGACAGGGTTTACGAGCAGTACTTC.

The genes are TRBV10-1 and TRBJ1-4, with TRBD1 as a possible D gene (6 bases). Germline values: CDR1 WNHNN, CDR2 SYGVQD (reference sequence). The CDR3 is made up of 14 amino acids. The germline V and J ends were trimmed by 10 bases and 6 bases, with 18 bases remaining between them. This chain's CDR3 is CAIPRGIGDEKLFF. For the CDR3, the DNA is TGCGCCATCCCTAGGGGGATCGGAGATGAAAAACTGTTTTTT.

The chain joins TRBV2 to TRBJ2-6; maybe TRBD1 (6 bases). Trimming stripped 9 bases from V and 2 bases from J, with 11 bases between. CDR3 length equals 14 residues. Germline V gene data show CDR1 as SNHLY and CDR2 as FYNNEI. The CDR3 reads CARKTGPGANVLTF. In DNA form, the CDR3 reads TGTGCCAGAAAGACAGGCCCTGGGGCCAACGTCCTGACTTTC. Full variable domain (missing parts from reference TRBV2 and TRBJ2-6): EPEVTQTPSHQVTQMGQEVILRCVPISNHLYFYWYRQILGQKVEFLVSFYNNEISEKSEIFDDQFSVERPDGSNFTLKIRSTKLEDSAMYFCARKTGPGANVLTFGAGSRLTVL.

This rearrangement joins TRBV18 to TRBJ1-5; TRBD1 is a possible D gene (5 bases). The V gene lost 3 bases and the J gene lost 3 bases, with 15 bases spanning the gap. This CDR3 contains 16 residues. Looked up from germline, CDR1 is KGHSH and CDR2 is LQKENI. CDR3: CASSPGGWRTNQPQHF. CDR3 DNA: TGTGCCAGCTCACCGGGGGGGTGGAGGACCAATCAGCCCCAGCATTTT.

As DNA, the CDR3 is TGTGCCAGCACCCCAGTAAAGGAAGCGGGAGGGGGCAATGAGCAGTTCTTC. Protein sequence: CASTPVKEAGGGNEQFF. The chain couples TRBV7-9 to TRBJ2-1; 10 bases fit TRBD2. The ends lost 7 bases at V and 6 bases at J; junction bases unmatched: 15. Germline V CDR1 and CDR2: SEHNR, FQNEAQ (reference sequence). This CDR3 has 17 residues.

The chain has TRBV10-3 and TRBJ1-2; TRBD1 matches 7 bases. This CDR3 is 17 amino acids long. Trimming cost V 6 bases and J 6 bases; bases outside gene matches: 19. Germline V CDR1 and CDR2: ENHRY, SYGVKD. CDR3 sequence reads: CAIRGSTGTDLGNGYTF. CDR3 DNA sequence: TGTGCCATCAGGGGATCCACTGGGACAGACTTGGGAAATGGCTACACCTTC.

The chain joins TRBV11-1 to TRBJ2-7, with D perhaps TRBD1 (6 bases). CDR3 length equals 15 residues. Trimming cost V 3 bases and J 5 bases, with 17 bases left between them. The germline gives CDR1 SGHAT, CDR2 FQDESV (reference sequence). In nucleotides, the CDR3 is TGTGCCAGCAGCTTGACCACAGGGTCCGGCGACGAGCAGTACTTC. Its translation is CASSLTTGSGDEQYF.

This clone occurred a few times. This chain joins TRBV10-3 and TRBJ2-2, with D perhaps matching TRBD2 (6 bases). The CDR3 sequence is 12 residues long. From germline, CDR1 is ENHRY and CDR2 SYGVKD. Trimming pared 8 bases from V and 3 bases from J, leaving 7 bases between. CDR3 sequence: CAIPGDTGELFF. CDR3 nucleotide sequence: TGTGCCATCCCGGGAGACACCGGGGAGCTGTTTTTT.

The chain combines TRBV19 with TRBJ2-7, with 7 nucleotides matching TRBD2. The CDR3 runs 15 residues. Germline CDR1 reads LNHDA; CDR2 reads SQIVND (reference sequence). Trimming at V came to 1 base and at J to 5 bases, leaving 8 bases not matched to a gene. DNA of the CDR3: TGTGCCAGTAGTATAGTCGGGGGGAGAGACGACGAGCAGTACTTC. Encoded protein: CASSIVGGRDDEQYF.

This clone was detected once. The genes are TRBV5-5 and TRBJ2-1, with a weak D call TRBD2 (6 bases). V was cut by 4 bases and J by 0 bases, with 14 bases left in between. Germline CDR1 reads SGHKS; CDR2 reads YYEKEE (reference sequence). There are 16 residues in the CDR3. The DNA of the CDR3 is TGTGCCAGCAGCCCTAAGGCGGGGCTCTCCTACAATGAGCAGTTCTTC. Its translation is CASSPKAGLSYNEQFF. The full variable domain, rest sourced from reference TRBV5-5 and TRBJ2-1, is DAGVTQSPTHLIKTRGQQVTLRCSPISGHKSVSWYQQVLGQGPQFIFQYYEKEERGRGNFPDRFSARQFPNYSSELNVNALLLGDSALYLCASSPKAGLSYNEQFFGPGTRLTVL.

In its sample, this clone was seen once. This chain joins TRBV6-2 or TRBV6-3 and TRBJ1-2, with 7 bases aligning to TRBD1. V was clipped by 0 bases and J by 7 bases; unmatched bases: 5. This CDR3 is 14 amino acids long. The germline CDR1 and CDR2 sequences are MNHEY and SVGEGT. CDR3 DNA: TGTGCCAGCAGTTACTCGAGGCAGGGGGGTGGCTACACCTTC. The encoded protein is CASSYSRQGGGYTF.

The genes are TRBV5-4 and TRBJ1-2; 8 positions agree with TRBD1. The CDR3 sequence is 14 residues long. The germline V gene has CDR1 SGHNT and CDR2 YYREEE (reference sequence). The ends lost 2 bases at V and 13 bases at J; junction bases unmatched: 13. CDR3 protein: CASSFPGQDLSITF. The DNA of the CDR3 is TGTGCCAGCAGCTTCCCGGGACAGGATTTGTCAATCACCTTC.

This chain joins TRBV2 and TRBJ1-1, with 8 bases identical to TRBD1. Losses at the gene ends were 8 bases for V and 1 base for J; bases not matched to a gene: 3. Per germline, CDR1 SNHLY and CDR2 FYNNEI. The CDR3 is 13 amino acids. The CDR3 protein is CASSGQENTEAFF. CDR3 DNA: TGTGCCAGCTCGGGACAGGAGAACACTGAAGCTTTCTTT.

The J gene is TRBJ1-3, the V gene TRBV30; 7 bases line up with TRBD1. In germline, CDR1 is GTSNPN, CDR2 SVGIG (reference sequence). The CDR3 has 13 amino acids. The V gene end was trimmed by 5 bases and the J gene end by 3 bases; junction bases not matched to a gene: 4. CDR3 nucleotides: TGTGCCTGGGACAGGGTGGGTGGAAACACCATATATTTT. This translates into CAWDRVGGNTIYF.